A selection of T cell receptor beta chains follows, all from one sample in a study of cytomegalovirus exposure and HLA in healthy donors. Libraries were prepared by immunoSEQ multiplex PCR; TCRdb keeps only in-frame clonotypes and omits some of them. The sample has fewer than 250,000 clones, 70% to 90% seen once; the top ten hold about 3%. Sequencing used PBMCs. All receptors come from a man aged 25 to 45 in good health and CMV-seronegative. Both conserved end residues are part of each CDR3. The D gene is left open where the match is weak. Only part of the rows carry a size: once, few, many, or a class if the clone is expanded.

j_call	clone_size	d_call	cdr3_length	v_call	cdr3_nt	cdr3_aa
TRBJ2-4	NA	TRBD2	15	TRBV6-1	TGTGCCAGCAGTGAAGGCGGGGGAACCAAAAACATTCAGTACTTC	CASSEGGGTKNIQYF
TRBJ1-4	few	NA	13	TRBV4-1	TGCGCCAGCAGCCGACAGTTTGATGAAAAACTGTTTTTT	CASSRQFDEKLFF
TRBJ1-6	NA	NA	14	TRBV6-6	TGTGCCAGCAGCAGCACAGGAGTTGGTTCACCCCTCCACTTT	CASSSTGVGSPLHF
TRBJ1-1	NA	NA	15	TRBV13	TGTGCCAGCAGCTTAATGGACAGAGAAAGCACTGAAGCTTTCTTT	CASSLMDRESTEAFF
TRBJ2-1	NA	NA	18	TRBV4-1	TGCGCCAGCAGCCAATGGTACCAAACAGGGAGGGGCAACAATGAGCAGTTCTTC	CASSQWYQTGRGNNEQFF
TRBJ2-5	NA	NA	18	TRBV5-4	TGTGCCAGCAGCCTTGGGGGGTGGTTGGGGGGAGCGAAAGAGACCCAGTACTTC	CASSLGGWLGGAKETQYF
TRBJ2-2	NA	NA	13	TRBV19	TGTGCCAGTAGTCAGGGATCCGTCGGGGAGCTGTTTTTT	CASSQGSVGELFF
TRBJ1-2	NA	TRBD1	18	TRBV4-1	TGCGCCAGCAGCCAGTTTCTCCCGGGACAGAGTCATAACTATGGCTACACCTTC	CASSQFLPGQSHNYGYTF
TRBJ1-4	NA	TRBD1	17	TRBV2	TGTGCCAGCAGTGAGGGTGGTCGCGGGACAGCTTATGAAAAACTGTTTTTT	CASSEGGRGTAYEKLFF
TRBJ1-3	NA	NA	16	TRBV7-9	TGTGCCAGCAGCTTAAGAGGGGGGGTAGCTGGAAACACCATATATTTT	CASSLRGGVAGNTIYF
TRBJ2-7	NA	TRBD2	15	TRBV27	TGTGCCAGCAGTTTATCGGGGGGGACCGTCTACGAGCAGTACTTC	CASSLSGGTVYEQYF
TRBJ2-3	NA	NA	16	TRBV15	TGTGCCACCAGCAGAGATAAGGGGGTTAGCACAGATACGCAGTATTTT	CATSRDKGVSTDTQYF
TRBJ1-5	few	TRBD1	15	TRBV18	TGTGCCAGCTCACCGGACAGGGGGCGGGGGCAGCCCCAGCATTTT	CASSPDRGRGQPQHF
TRBJ2-5	once	TRBD2	14	TRBV7-6	TGTGCCAGCAGCTTCCTAGCGGGTCAAGAGACCCAGTACTTC	CASSFLAGQETQYF
TRBJ1-2	NA	NA	11	TRBV7-9	TGTGCCAGCAGCTTGGAGAAGGGCTACACCTTC	CASSLEKGYTF
TRBJ2-2	NA	TRBD1	14	TRBV28	TGTGCCAGCACCCGGACAGGGGGCCTCGGGGAGCTGTTTTTT	CASTRTGGLGELFF
TRBJ1-2	NA	NA	12	TRBV7-9	TGTGCCAGCGGGGAGGGGACTTATGGCTACACCTTC	CASGEGTYGYTF
TRBJ2-7	NA	TRBD2	16	TRBV28	TGTGCCAGCAGTTTGCCGGGACTAGCGGAGGTCGACGAGCAGTACTTC	CASSLPGLAEVDEQYF
TRBJ2-3	NA	NA	10	TRBV20-1	TGCAGTGCTAGTCGAGATACGCAGTATTTT	CSASRDTQYF
TRBJ2-5	NA	NA	14	TRBV5-5	TGTGCCAGCAGCTTGACGGCCGGCTCGGGGGCCCAGTACTTC	CASSLTAGSGAQYF
TRBJ2-1	few	NA	14	TRBV7-9	TGTGCCAGCAGCTTAGAGGGGGACCTCAATGAGCAGTTCTTC	CASSLEGDLNEQFF
TRBJ2-1	NA	NA	14	TRBV27	TGTGCCAGCAGTTTATTAGCTGTCTCAGGGGAGCAGTTCTTC	CASSLLAVSGEQFF
TRBJ2-1	NA	NA	11	TRBV5-1	TGCGCCAGCAGCTTAGGGGGGGATCGGTTCTTC	CASSLGGDRFF
TRBJ1-1	NA	NA	14	TRBV7-9	TGTTCCAGCAGCTTAGGAAGGGGGAGGGCCAGGGCTTTCTTT	CSSSLGRGRARAFF
TRBJ2-6	NA	TRBD1	16	TRBV11-2	TGTGCCAGCCGGACAGGGGGCTGGGCTGGGGCCAGCGTCCTGACTTTC	CASRTGGWAGASVLTF
TRBJ2-6	NA	NA	18	TRBV2	TGTGCCAGCAGTGAAAGGAGATTTTTGACCTCTGGGGCCAGCGTCCTGACTTTC	CASSERRFLTSGASVLTF
TRBJ2-7	NA	TRBD1	17	TRBV28	TGTGCCAGCAGAACCCGGACAGGGAAAGACTCTTTCTACGAGCAGTACTTC	CASRTRTGKDSFYEQYF
TRBJ1-1	few	TRBD1	12	TRBV6-6	TGTGCCAGCATACGACAGGGGGTTGAAGCTTTCTTT	CASIRQGVEAFF
TRBJ2-5	NA	NA	16	TRBV25-1	TGTGCCAGTCTCGGACTCGGGGGGCGCCCATTCGAGACCCAGTACTTC	CASLGLGGRPFETQYF